This is a list of T cell receptor beta chains from one sample in a study of shared clonotypes between healthy human individuals. Only in-frame clones appear in the TCRdb table, and some are missing; sequencing was by immunoSEQ multiplex PCR. This sample yields 1.4 million to 1.5 million clones, of which around 97% are seen a single time; over 1% belongs to the top ten. Sequencing was carried out using naive CD4+ T cells sorted from blood. Receptor source: a man between 25 and 39 years old in good health. Each CDR3 is given with its conserved first and last residue. The order of the fields is V gene, clone size, J gene, D gene, CDR3 protein, CDR3 DNA. A D gene is named only where the DNA matches it firmly. Not every row has a clone size; where given, it reads once, few, many or a size class.

TRBV14	once	TRBJ2-3	NA	CASSRAGPDTQYF	TGTGCCAGCAGCCGGGCTGGCCCAGATACGCAGTATTTT
TRBV7-9	NA	TRBJ2-1	NA	CASSFTGTGEQFF	TGTGCCAGCAGCTTCACCGGGACCGGTGAGCAGTTCTTC
TRBV2	once	TRBJ2-7	NA	CASGLSHEQYF	TGTGCCAGCGGCCTGAGCCACGAGCAGTACTTC
TRBV19	NA	TRBJ2-1	NA	CASSTQTSSYNEQFF	TGTGCCAGTAGTACGCAGACTAGCTCCTACAATGAGCAGTTCTTC
TRBV5-4	NA	TRBJ2-1	TRBD2	CASSPGASGSWSEQFF	TGTGCCAGCAGCCCCGGGGCTAGCGGGAGCTGGAGTGAGCAGTTCTTC
TRBV19	NA	TRBJ2-3	TRBD2	CASSAGASSGGTDTQYF	TGTGCCAGTAGTGCTGGGGCGTCTAGCGGGGGAACAGATACGCAGTATTTT
TRBV6-5	once	TRBJ1-1	NA	CASRRYGLGTEAFF	TGTGCCAGCCGAAGGTACGGTTTGGGCACTGAAGCTTTCTTT
TRBV27	NA	TRBJ2-2	TRBD2	CASSIIAGGPIGELFF	TGTGCCAGCAGTATAATAGCGGGAGGGCCGATCGGGGAGCTGTTTTTT
TRBV6-6	NA	TRBJ2-1	NA	CASSYSTGSYNEQFF	TGTGCCAGCAGTTACTCGACAGGCTCCTACAATGAGCAGTTCTTC
TRBV7-9	NA	TRBJ1-3	NA	CASRPTGGGNTIYF	TGTGCCAGCAGACCGACAGGAGGTGGAAACACCATATATTTT
TRBV2	NA	TRBJ2-1	NA	CASSGQASSYNEQFF	TGTGCCAGCAGTGGACAGGCGAGCTCCTACAATGAGCAGTTCTTC
TRBV9	NA	TRBJ2-2	NA	CASRTQGTGELFF	TGTGCCAGCAGAACCCAAGGTACCGGGGAGCTGTTTTTT
TRBV28	NA	TRBJ1-2	NA	CATLDSRDYGYTF	TGTGCCACACTTGACAGCCGGGACTATGGCTACACCTTC
TRBV6-5	NA	TRBJ1-2	NA	CASSYSMPAGGGYTF	TGTGCCAGCAGTTACTCGATGCCAGCCGGGGGGGGCTACACCTTC
TRBV5-4	NA	TRBJ2-7	TRBD2	CASSPGLAERSSYEQYF	TGTGCCAGCAGCCCGGGACTAGCGGAACGGAGCTCCTACGAGCAGTACTTC
TRBV6-5	NA	TRBJ2-1	NA	CASSYSRGEQFF	TGTGCCAGCAGTTACTCGCGGGGTGAGCAGTTCTTC
TRBV15	NA	TRBJ2-7	TRBD1	CATETAGQGHYEQYF	TGTGCCACAGAAACTGCGGGACAGGGGCACTACGAGCAGTACTTC
TRBV6-5	NA	TRBJ1-1	NA	CASSRDTMNTEAFF	TGTGCCAGCAGCCGAGATACCATGAACACTGAAGCTTTCTTT
TRBV2	NA	TRBJ2-3	TRBD2	CASSETGLAGGPPQYF	TGTGCCAGCAGTGAAACTGGACTAGCGGGAGGGCCACCGCAGTATTTT
TRBV20-1	NA	TRBJ2-7	NA	CSARSGYEQYF	TGCAGTGCTAGATCCGGGTACGAGCAGTACTTC
TRBV5-1	NA	TRBJ1-1	NA	CASSGPRVGTEAFF	TGCGCCAGCAGCGGGCCTAGGGTGGGCACTGAAGCTTTCTTT
TRBV7-2	NA	TRBJ1-2	NA	CASSSQAGDYGYTF	TGTGCCAGCAGCTCACAGGCCGGCGACTATGGCTACACCTTC
TRBV4-3	NA	TRBJ2-5	TRBD1	CASSPTGGETQYF	TGCGCCAGCAGCCCGACAGGGGGGGAGACCCAGTACTTC
TRBV11-2	NA	TRBJ2-3	TRBD2	CASSLVGGLGTDTQYF	TGTGCCAGCAGCTTAGTCGGGGGACTAGGCACAGATACGCAGTATTTT
TRBV11-2	NA	TRBJ2-5	NA	CASRSRRATIQETQYF	TGTGCCAGCAGAAGCCGCCGGGCAACGATACAAGAGACCCAGTACTTC
TRBV5-1	NA	TRBJ2-5	NA	CASSLVGGGETQYF	TGCGCCAGCAGCCTCGTCGGGGGCGGAGAGACCCAGTACTTC
TRBV5-6	NA	TRBJ1-5	TRBD1	CASSLGWTGSIGSQHF	TGTGCCAGCAGCTTGGGATGGACAGGAAGCATAGGGTCCCAGCATTTT
TRBV2	NA	TRBJ2-6	TRBD1	CASSARQGTAGANVLTF	TGTGCCAGCAGTGCGAGACAGGGGACGGCCGGGGCCAACGTCCTGACTTTC
TRBV7-2	NA	TRBJ2-3	NA	CASSFRLGIFDTQYF	TGTGCCAGCAGCTTTCGGCTGGGGATTTTTGATACGCAGTATTTT
TRBV6-5	NA	TRBJ2-7	NA	CASTRGLNSYEQYF	TGTGCCAGCACCCGCGGACTCAACTCCTACGAGCAGTACTTC
TRBV28	NA	TRBJ2-1	TRBD2	CASSRPLTGTSVSGSPGEQFF	TGTGCCAGCAGTCGACCCCTGACAGGCACCTCGGTTAGCGGGAGCCCGGGGGAGCAGTTCTTC
TRBV18	NA	TRBJ2-3	NA	CASSASDLGTDTQYF	TGTGCCAGCTCAGCCTCGGACCTCGGCACAGATACGCAGTATTTT
TRBV15	NA	TRBJ2-5	NA	CATSFVGQPRGETQYF	TGTGCCACCAGCTTTGTAGGACAGCCCAGGGGAGAGACCCAGTACTTC
TRBV28	NA	TRBJ2-5	TRBD1	CASSFRLQGAQETQYF	TGTGCCAGCAGTTTCCGACTCCAGGGGGCCCAAGAGACCCAGTACTTC
TRBV5-1	NA	TRBJ2-1	NA	CASSLEHRVDEQFF	TGCGCCAGCAGCTTGGAACACAGGGTTGATGAGCAGTTCTTC
TRBV2	NA	TRBJ2-7	NA	CASSNYEQYF	TGTGCCAGCAGTAATTACGAGCAGTACTTC
TRBV25-1	NA	TRBJ2-1	NA	CASSETLPGPSFF	TGTGCCAGCAGTGAAACGCTACCGGGACCGTCGTTCTTC
TRBV19	few	TRBJ2-3	NA	CASAARTDTQYF	TGTGCCAGTGCAGCGAGAACGGATACGCAGTATTTT
TRBV4-3	NA	TRBJ2-6	TRBD1	CASSLALGQGFPGANVLTF	TGCGCCAGCAGCCTGGCCCTGGGACAGGGTTTTCCTGGGGCCAACGTCCTGACTTTC
TRBV5-4	once	TRBJ2-3	TRBD2	CASSSGVAGFTDTQYF	TGTGCCAGCAGCTCCGGGGTAGCGGGCTTCACAGATACGCAGTATTTT
TRBV18	NA	TRBJ2-7	TRBD2	CASSSGRAAYEQYF	TGTGCCAGCTCAAGCGGGAGAGCTGCCTACGAGCAGTACTTC
TRBV7-9	NA	TRBJ2-7	TRBD1	CASSFWDRAYEQYF	TGTGCCAGCAGCTTTTGGGACAGGGCCTACGAGCAGTACTTC
TRBV7-2	NA	TRBJ2-3	NA	CASSLPGSSTDTQYF	TGTGCCAGCAGCTTACCGGGCTCTAGCACAGATACGCAGTATTTT
TRBV19	NA	TRBJ1-3	NA	CASSVTGSRRSGNTIYF	TGTGCCAGTAGTGTTACAGGTTCCAGACGCTCTGGAAACACCATATATTTT
TRBV11-2	NA	TRBJ2-2	NA	CASSLVSRPNTGELFF	TGTGCCAGCAGCTTAGTATCTAGACCGAACACCGGGGAGCTGTTTTTT
TRBV9	NA	TRBJ2-7	TRBD1	CASSVAGTAGTYEQYF	TGTGCCAGCAGCGTAGCCGGGACAGCCGGAACCTACGAGCAGTACTTC
TRBV11-2	NA	TRBJ2-5	NA	CASSLLRQETQYF	TGTGCCAGCAGCTTGTTGCGGCAAGAGACCCAGTACTTC
TRBV28	once	TRBJ1-5	TRBD1	CASSSGQGTSIHQPQHF	TGTGCCAGCAGTTCGGGACAGGGAACTTCTATACATCAGCCCCAGCATTTT
TRBV25-1	NA	TRBJ1-4	NA	CASSALEKLFF	TGTGCCAGCAGTGCCCTAGAAAAACTGTTTTTT
TRBV30	NA	TRBJ2-2	NA	CAWSSGTRRRRELFF	TGTGCCTGGAGCTCTGGGACCCGCAGGCGCCGGGAGCTGTTTTTT
TRBV19	NA	TRBJ2-5	NA	CASSIWETGLETQYF	TGTGCCAGTAGTATCTGGGAGACAGGCCTAGAGACCCAGTACTTC